This T cell receptor (beta chain) was identified in a study of patients and donors after allogeneic stem cell transplantation. TCRdb analysed the RT-PCR reads with MiXCR anew, one entry per CDR3 protein. The table shows some 87,000 distinct CDR3 sequences, with around 46% occurring only once. This CDR3 has 15 residues. Trimming cost V 0 bases and J 4 bases; bases outside gene matches: 6. The germline V gene has CDR1 DFQATT and CDR2 SNEGSKA (reference sequence). This clonotype was seen a handful of times. The V and J genes are TRBV20-1 and TRBJ1-1, with TRBD1 matching 9 bases. This sequence was found in a human donor who was either an allogeneic HSCT recipient or a stem cell or donor lymphocyte infusion donor (not recorded which). It is not recorded whose cells these are; they may come from a transplant donor. The sequenced material came from blood, either unsorted or a sorted T cell fraction (not recorded which). The CDR3 DNA reads as TGCAGTGCTAGAGATTATTGGGACAGGGTCACTGAAGCTTTCTTT. Amino acid sequence: CSARDYWDRVTEAFF.